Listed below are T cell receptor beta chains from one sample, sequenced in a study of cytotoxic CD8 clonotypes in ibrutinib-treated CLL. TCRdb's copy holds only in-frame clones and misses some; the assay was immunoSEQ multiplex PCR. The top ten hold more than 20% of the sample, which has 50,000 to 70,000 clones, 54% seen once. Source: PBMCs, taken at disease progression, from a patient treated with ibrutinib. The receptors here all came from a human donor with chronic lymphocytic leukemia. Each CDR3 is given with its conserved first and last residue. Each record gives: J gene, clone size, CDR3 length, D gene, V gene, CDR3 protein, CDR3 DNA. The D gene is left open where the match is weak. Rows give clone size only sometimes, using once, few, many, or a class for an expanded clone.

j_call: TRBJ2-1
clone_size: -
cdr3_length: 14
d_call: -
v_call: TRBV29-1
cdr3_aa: CSASGTGSYNEQFF
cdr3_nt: TGCAGCGCTAGCGGGACAGGCTCCTACAATGAGCAGTTCTTC

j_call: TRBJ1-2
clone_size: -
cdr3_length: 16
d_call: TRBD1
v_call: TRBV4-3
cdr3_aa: CASSPETGQGIYGYTF
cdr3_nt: TGCGCCAGCAGCCCAGAAACCGGACAGGGGATCTATGGCTACACCTTC

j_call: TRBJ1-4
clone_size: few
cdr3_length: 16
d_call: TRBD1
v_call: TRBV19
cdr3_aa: CASSIGDRFYNEKLFF
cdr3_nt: TGTGCCAGTAGTATAGGGGACAGGTTTTATAATGAAAAACTGTTTTTT

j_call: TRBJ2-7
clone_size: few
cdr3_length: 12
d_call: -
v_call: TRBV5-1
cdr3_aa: CASTGTSYEQYF
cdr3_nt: TGCGCCAGCACTGGGACCTCCTACGAGCAGTACTTC

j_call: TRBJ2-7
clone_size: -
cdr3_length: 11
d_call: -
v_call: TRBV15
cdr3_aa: CATRKDSEQYF
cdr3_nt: TGTGCCACCAGAAAGGACAGCGAGCAGTACTTC

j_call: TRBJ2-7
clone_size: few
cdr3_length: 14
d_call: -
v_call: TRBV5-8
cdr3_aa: CASSDDGGREVQYF
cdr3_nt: TGTGCCAGCAGCGATGACGGGGGGCGAGAAGTGCAGTACTTC

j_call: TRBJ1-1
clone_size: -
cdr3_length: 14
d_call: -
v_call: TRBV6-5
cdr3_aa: CASSGPTESLKAFF
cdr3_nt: TGTGCCAGCAGTGGCCCAACGGAATCACTGAAAGCTTTCTTT

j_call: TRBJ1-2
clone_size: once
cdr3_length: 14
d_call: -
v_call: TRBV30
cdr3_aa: CAWAPDLLGYGYTF
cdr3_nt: TGTGCCTGGGCCCCGGACCTATTGGGATATGGCTACACCTTC

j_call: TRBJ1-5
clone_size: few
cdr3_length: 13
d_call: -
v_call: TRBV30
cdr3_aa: CAWSARGEEPQHF
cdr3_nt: TGTGCCTGGAGTGCCAGGGGCGAGGAGCCCCAGCATTTT

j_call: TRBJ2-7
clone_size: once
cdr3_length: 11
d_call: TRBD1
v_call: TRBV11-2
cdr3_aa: CASGQGYEQYF
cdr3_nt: TGTGCCAGCGGACAGGGCTACGAGCAGTACTTC

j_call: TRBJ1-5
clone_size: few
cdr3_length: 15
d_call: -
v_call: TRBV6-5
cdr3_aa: CASSARQSSNQPQHF
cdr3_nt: TGTGCCAGCAGTGCCCGACAGAGTAGCAATCAGCCCCAGCATTTT

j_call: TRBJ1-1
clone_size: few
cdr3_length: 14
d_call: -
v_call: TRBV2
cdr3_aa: CASSEPTVSWGAFF
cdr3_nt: TGTGCCAGCAGTGAACCCACAGTCTCTTGGGGAGCTTTCTTT

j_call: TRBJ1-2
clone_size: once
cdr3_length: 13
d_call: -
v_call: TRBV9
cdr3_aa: CASSVGGVYGYTF
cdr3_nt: TGTGCCAGCAGCGTAGGTGGAGTATATGGCTACACCTTC

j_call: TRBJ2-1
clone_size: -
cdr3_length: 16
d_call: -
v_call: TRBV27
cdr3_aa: CASSLDRKWDYNEQFF
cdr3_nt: TGTGCCAGCAGTTTAGATCGGAAATGGGACTACAATGAGCAGTTCTTC

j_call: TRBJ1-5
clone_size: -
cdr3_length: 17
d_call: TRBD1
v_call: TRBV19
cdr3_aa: CASSTLGQGWSNQPQHF
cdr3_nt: TGTGCCAGTAGTACCCTGGGACAGGGATGGAGCAATCAGCCCCAGCATTTT

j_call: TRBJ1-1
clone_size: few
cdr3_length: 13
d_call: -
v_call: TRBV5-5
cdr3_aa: CASSPNRNTEAFF
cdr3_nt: TGCGCCAGCAGCCCCAACAGGAACACTGAAGCTTTCTTT

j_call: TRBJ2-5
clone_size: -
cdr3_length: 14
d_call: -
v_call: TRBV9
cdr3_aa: CASSVGGQGETQYF
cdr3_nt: TGTGCCAGCAGCGTAGGAGGTCAGGGAGAGACCCAGTACTTC

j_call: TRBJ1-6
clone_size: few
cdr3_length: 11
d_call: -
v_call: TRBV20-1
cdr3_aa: CSGSGGSPLHF
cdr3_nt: TGCAGTGGGTCGGGGGGGTCACCCCTCCACTTT

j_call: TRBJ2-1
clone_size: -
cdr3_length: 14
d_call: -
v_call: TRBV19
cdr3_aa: CASSIRGSYNEQFF
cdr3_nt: TGTGCCAGTAGTATCAGGGGTTCCTACAATGAGCAGTTCTTC

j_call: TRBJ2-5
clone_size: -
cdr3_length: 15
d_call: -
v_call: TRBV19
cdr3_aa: CASSLGVRGPETQYF
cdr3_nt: TGTGCCAGTAGTTTGGGGGTGAGGGGCCCAGAGACCCAGTACTTC

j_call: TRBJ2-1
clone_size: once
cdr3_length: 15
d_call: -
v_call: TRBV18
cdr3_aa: CASSPGTSSYNEQFF
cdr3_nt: TGTGCCAGCTCACCAGGGACCAGCTCCTACAATGAGCAGTTCTTC

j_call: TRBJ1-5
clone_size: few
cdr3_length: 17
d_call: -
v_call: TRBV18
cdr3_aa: CASSPDWTAYSNQPQHF
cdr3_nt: TGTGCCAGCTCACCAGACTGGACAGCTTATAGCAATCAGCCCCAGCATTTT

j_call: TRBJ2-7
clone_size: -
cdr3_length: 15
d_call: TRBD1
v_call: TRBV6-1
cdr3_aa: CASIRTGGDNYEQYF
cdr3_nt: TGTGCCAGCATCCGGACAGGGGGCGATAACTACGAGCAGTACTTC

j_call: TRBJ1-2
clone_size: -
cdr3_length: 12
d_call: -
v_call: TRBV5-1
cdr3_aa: CASSLGDLGYTF
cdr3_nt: TGCGCCAGCAGCTTAGGGGACCTTGGCTACACCTTC

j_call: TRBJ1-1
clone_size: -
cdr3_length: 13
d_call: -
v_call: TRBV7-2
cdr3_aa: CASSLDWAAEAFF
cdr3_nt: TGTGCCAGCAGCTTAGATTGGGCCGCTGAAGCTTTCTTT

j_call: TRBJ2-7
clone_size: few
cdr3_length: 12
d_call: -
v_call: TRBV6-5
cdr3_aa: CASSPDRYEQYF
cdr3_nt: TGTGCCAGCAGTCCCGACCGGTACGAGCAGTACTTC

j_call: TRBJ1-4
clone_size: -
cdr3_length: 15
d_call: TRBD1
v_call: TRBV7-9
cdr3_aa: CASSSPDRVGEKLFF
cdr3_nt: TGTGCCAGCAGCTCTCCTGACAGGGTTGGTGAAAAACTGTTTTTT

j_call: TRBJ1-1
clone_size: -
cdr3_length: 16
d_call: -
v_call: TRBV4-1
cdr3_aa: CASSQDEGIVSTEAFF
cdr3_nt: TGCGCCAGCAGCCAAGATGAGGGGATCGTGAGCACTGAAGCTTTCTTT

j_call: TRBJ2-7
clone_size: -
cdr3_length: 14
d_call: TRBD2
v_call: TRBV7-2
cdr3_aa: CASSYSAGSYEQYF
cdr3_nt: TGTGCCAGCAGCTACTCAGCGGGGTCGTACGAGCAGTACTTC

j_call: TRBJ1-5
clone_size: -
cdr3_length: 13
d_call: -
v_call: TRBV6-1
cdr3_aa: CASSWGGNQPQHF
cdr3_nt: TGTGCCAGCAGTTGGGGGGGAAATCAGCCCCAGCATTTT

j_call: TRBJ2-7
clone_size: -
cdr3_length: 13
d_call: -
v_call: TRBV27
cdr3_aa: CASSSRWGREQYF
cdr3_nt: TGTGCCAGCAGTTCACGATGGGGGAGGGAGCAGTACTTC

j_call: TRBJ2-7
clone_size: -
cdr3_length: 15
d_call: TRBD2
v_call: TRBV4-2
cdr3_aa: CASSQQGTSEHEQYF
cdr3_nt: TGTGCCAGCAGCCAACAAGGGACTAGTGAACACGAGCAGTACTTC

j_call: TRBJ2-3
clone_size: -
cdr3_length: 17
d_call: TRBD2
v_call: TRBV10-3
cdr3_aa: CAISQRGTSGNTDTQYF
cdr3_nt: TGTGCCATCAGTCAGCGAGGGACTAGCGGCAACACAGATACGCAGTATTTT

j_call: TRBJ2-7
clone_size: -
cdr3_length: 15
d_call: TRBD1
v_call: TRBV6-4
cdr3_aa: CASRTQGRRSYEQYF
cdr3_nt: TGTGCCAGCAGAACACAGGGGCGTCGATCCTACGAGCAGTACTTC

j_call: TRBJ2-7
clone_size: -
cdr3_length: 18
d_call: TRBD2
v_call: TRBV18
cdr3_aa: CASSPPFALAGEPYEQYF
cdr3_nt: TGTGCCAGCTCACCACCGTTTGCACTAGCGGGGGAGCCCTACGAGCAGTACTTC

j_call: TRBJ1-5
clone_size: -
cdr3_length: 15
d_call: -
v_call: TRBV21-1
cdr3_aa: CASSELPYSNQPQHF
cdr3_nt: TGTGCCAGCAGCGAACTGCCGTATAGCAATCAGCCCCAGCATTTT

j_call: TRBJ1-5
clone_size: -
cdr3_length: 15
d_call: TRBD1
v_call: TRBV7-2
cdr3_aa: CASSPGQGNNQPQHF
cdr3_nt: TGTGCCAGCAGCCCGGGACAGGGCAACAATCAGCCCCAGCATTTT

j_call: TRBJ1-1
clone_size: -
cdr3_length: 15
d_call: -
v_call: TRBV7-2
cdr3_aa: CASSLAAGLNTEAFF
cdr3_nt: TGTGCCAGCAGCTTAGCCGCCGGTTTGAACACTGAAGCTTTCTTT

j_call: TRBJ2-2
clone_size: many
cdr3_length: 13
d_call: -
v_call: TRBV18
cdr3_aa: CASSPRGNGELFF
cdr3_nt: TGTGCCAGCTCACCACGAGGGAACGGGGAGCTGTTTTTT

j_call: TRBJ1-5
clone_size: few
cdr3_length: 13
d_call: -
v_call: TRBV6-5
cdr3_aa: CASRLGPTGPQHF
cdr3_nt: TGTGCCAGCAGACTGGGACCCACTGGGCCCCAGCATTTT

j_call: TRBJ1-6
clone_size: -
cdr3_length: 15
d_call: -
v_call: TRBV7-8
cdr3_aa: CASRWTVSYNSPLHF
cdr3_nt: TGTGCCAGCAGATGGACAGTCTCCTATAATTCACCCCTCCACTTT

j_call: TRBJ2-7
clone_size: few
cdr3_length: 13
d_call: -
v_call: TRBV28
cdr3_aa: CASSPSVVYEQYF
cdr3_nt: TGTGCCAGCAGTCCCTCTGTGGTGTACGAGCAGTACTTC

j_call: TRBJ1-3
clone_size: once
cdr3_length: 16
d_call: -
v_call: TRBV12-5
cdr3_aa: CASGQGPGDSGNTIYF
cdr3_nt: TGTGCTAGTGGCCAGGGGCCAGGGGACTCTGGAAACACCATATATTTT

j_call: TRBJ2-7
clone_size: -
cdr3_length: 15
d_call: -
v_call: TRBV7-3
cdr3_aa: CASSLTAGSQYEQYF
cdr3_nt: TGTGCCAGCAGCTTAACGGCAGGGAGCCAGTACGAGCAGTACTTC

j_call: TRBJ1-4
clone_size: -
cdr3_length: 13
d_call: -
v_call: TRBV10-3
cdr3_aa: CATTTANNEKLFF
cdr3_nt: TGTGCCACTACGACAGCAAATAATGAAAAACTGTTTTTT

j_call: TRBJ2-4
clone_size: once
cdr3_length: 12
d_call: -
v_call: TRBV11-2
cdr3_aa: CASSLEGNIQYF
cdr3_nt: TGTGCCAGCAGCTTAGAGGGAAACATTCAGTACTTC

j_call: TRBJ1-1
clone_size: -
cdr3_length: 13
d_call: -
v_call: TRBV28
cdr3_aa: CASSLYMNTEAFF
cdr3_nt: TGTGCCAGCAGTTTATACATGAACACTGAAGCTTTCTTT

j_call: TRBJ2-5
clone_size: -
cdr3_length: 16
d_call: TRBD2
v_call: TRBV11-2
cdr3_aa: CASSLTSGGPEETQYF
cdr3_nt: TGTGCCAGCAGCTTAACGAGCGGGGGGCCGGAAGAGACCCAGTACTTC

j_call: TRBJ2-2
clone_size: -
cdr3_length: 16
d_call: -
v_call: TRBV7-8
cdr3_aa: CASSLDYSSNTGELFF
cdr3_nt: TGTGCCAGCAGCTTAGACTACTCCTCGAACACCGGGGAGCTGTTTTTT

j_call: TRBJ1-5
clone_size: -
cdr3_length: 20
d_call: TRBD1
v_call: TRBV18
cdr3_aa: CASSPKGTGRWAISNQPQHF
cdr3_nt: TGTGCCAGCTCACCTAAAGGGACAGGGAGGTGGGCAATTAGCAATCAGCCCCAGCATTTT

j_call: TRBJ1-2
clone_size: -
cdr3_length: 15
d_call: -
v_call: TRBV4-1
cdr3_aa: CASSETEVSNYGYTF
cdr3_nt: TGCGCCAGCAGCGAGACAGAGGTCTCTAACTATGGCTACACCTTC

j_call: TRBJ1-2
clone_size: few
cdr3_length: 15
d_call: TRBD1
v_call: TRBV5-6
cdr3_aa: CASGPLRQGWYGYTF
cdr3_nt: TGTGCCAGCGGTCCCCTAAGACAGGGGTGGTATGGCTACACCTTC

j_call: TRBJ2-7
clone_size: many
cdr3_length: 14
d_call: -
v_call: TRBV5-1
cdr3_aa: CASSHPGTATKQYF
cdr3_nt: TGCGCCAGCAGCCACCCCGGGACGGCTACGAAACAGTACTTC

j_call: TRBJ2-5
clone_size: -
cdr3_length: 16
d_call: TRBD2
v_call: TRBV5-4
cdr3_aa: CASSVGTSGGQETQYF
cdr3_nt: TGTGCCAGCAGCGTCGGGACTAGCGGGGGCCAAGAGACCCAGTACTTC

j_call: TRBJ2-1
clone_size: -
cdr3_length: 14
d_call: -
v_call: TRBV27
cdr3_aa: CASGDRPSYNEQFF
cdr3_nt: TGTGCCAGCGGTGATCGGCCTTCCTACAATGAGCAGTTCTTC